A single sample is the source of the 29 T cell receptor beta chains below, sequenced in a study of cytomegalovirus exposure and HLA in healthy donors. With 60 Vbeta and 13 Jbeta primers, the PCR was carried out. The method was immunoSEQ multiplex PCR; TCRdb's version includes in-frame clones alone and lacks a portion of them. The data contain more than 100,000 clones, roughly three quarters of them singletons. The sequenced sample consisted of PBMCs. The receptors shown here come from a woman aged 18-29 years in good health and CMV-seropositive.

This sequence joins TRBV28 and TRBJ2-7; the D gene is possibly TRBD1 (7 bases). The CDR3 covers 14 residues. Germline lookup yields CDR1 MDHEN and CDR2 SYDVKM. Between the trimmed V and J ends, which lost 6 bases and 6 bases, there was a span of 18 bases. CDR3 DNA: TGTGCCAGCAGCTGGGGCAGGGGGGTATCCGAGCAGTACTTC. Translation gives CASSWGRGVSEQYF.

J is TRBJ2-5 and V is TRBV5-5, with D possibly matching TRBD1 (6 bases). The V and J ends lost 1 base and 4 bases respectively, with 11 bases between them. There are 14 residues in the CDR3. The V gene's germline CDR1 is SGHKS and CDR2 YYEKEE (reference sequence). The CDR3 loop is CASSLNTGRETQYF. CDR3 bases: TGTGCCAGCAGCTTGAACACAGGGAGAGAGACCCAGTACTTC.

As to this clone: Here the CDR3 omits its conserved ending phenylalanine or tryptophan, so a read error is the likely source. This chain links TRBV6-6 with TRBJ2-7, with TRBD2 identical over 8 bases. J was trimmed by 6 bases and V by 2 bases; bases with no gene match: 6. The germline V gene has CDR1 MNHNY and CDR2 SVGAGI (reference sequence). The CDR3 contains 14 residues. The CDR3 nucleotides are TGTGCCAGCAGTTACGTGGGAGCGGGAGTCGAGCAGTACCTC. It codes for CASSYVGAGVEQYL.

This chain links TRBV28 with TRBJ1-1, with 8 bases that match TRBD1. V dropped 9 bases and J dropped 0; count of bases not matched to a gene: 12. Germline CDR1 is MDHEN and CDR2 is SYDVKM. The CDR3 is 16 residues long. The chain's CDR3 is CASAQGAGYVNTEAFF. CDR3 bases: TGTGCCAGTGCGCAGGGGGCTGGGTATGTGAACACTGAAGCTTTCTTT.

The rearrangement joins TRBV2 to TRBJ2-6; D not certain. The V and J ends lost 3 bases and 1 base respectively, with 7 bases between them. CDR3 length: 15 residues. Germline V gives CDR1 SNHLY, CDR2 FYNNEI. CDR3 residues: CASSDWASGANVLTF. CDR3 sequence (DNA): TGTGCCAGCAGTGATTGGGCTTCTGGGGCCAACGTCCTGACTTTC.

The chain has TRBV7-2 and TRBJ1-3; 7 positions match TRBD1. Losses at the gene ends were 5 bases for V and 3 bases for J; bases not matched to a gene: 10. This CDR3 has 16 residues. Per the germline V gene, CDR1 is SGHTA and CDR2 is FQGNSA. CDR3 protein: CASSRRQGKHGNTIYF. CDR3 in DNA: TGTGCCAGCAGCCGTCGACAGGGTAAACATGGAAACACCATATATTTT.

V is TRBV4-3 and J is TRBJ1-3; weak D call: TRBD1 (6 bases). Trimming left V 1 base short and J 4 bases short, with 17 bases between. CDR3 length: 17 residues. CDR1 and CDR2 (germline): LGHNA, YSLEER. CDR3 in amino acids: CASSQGLRGAVGNTIYF. CDR3 coding DNA: TGCGCCAGCAGCCAAGGCCTCAGGGGCGCGGTGGGAAACACCATATATTTT.

This sequence joins TRBV6-5 and TRBJ2-7; 9 positions agree with TRBD1. Germline lookup yields CDR1 MNHEY and CDR2 SVGAGI. The V segment lost 6 bases and the J segment 5 bases; nucleotides outside the gene matches: 5. The CDR3 contains 13 residues. The DNA for the CDR3 is TGTGCCAGCAGACTGACAGGGGGAAACGAGCAGTACTTC. It translates to CASRLTGGNEQYF.

This chain links TRBV29-1 with TRBJ1-2; tentatively, D is TRBD1 (6 bases). The CDR3 contains 13 residues. Per germline, CDR1 SQVTM and CDR2 ANQGSEA. V lost 7 bases and J 1 base, leaving 13 bases between the germline ends. CDR3 in DNA: TGCAGCGACTCCAGGGGCGATAACTATGGCTACACCTTC. This encodes CSDSRGDNYGYTF.

V gene TRBV10-3 combines with J gene TRBJ1-2; 7 nucleotides line up with TRBD1. Germline CDR1 is ENHRY and CDR2 is SYGVKD. The CDR3 has 13 amino acids. V gave up 6 bases and J gave up 5 bases; unmatched junction bases: 6. The CDR3 coding sequence is TGTGCCATCAGGAGCCAGGGGGATTATGGCTACACCTTC. Amino acid sequence: CAIRSQGDYGYTF.

The rearrangement uses TRBV6-6 and TRBJ2-3, with TRBD1 matching over 8 bases. Trimming took 6 bases from V and 6 from J; bases not matched to a gene: 5. The CDR3 length is 13 residues. Germline loops: CDR1 MNHNY, CDR2 SVGAGI (reference sequence). The CDR3 DNA reads as TGTGCCAGCAGCCTGACAGGGGAGGATACGCAGTATTTT. Its translation: CASSLTGEDTQYF.

The chain couples TRBV5-1 to TRBJ2-7; D might be TRBD1 (5 bases). Per the germline V gene, CDR1 is SGHRS and CDR2 is YFSETQ. The germline V and J ends were trimmed by 0 bases and 6 bases, with 16 bases remaining between them. The CDR3 is 15 amino acids. DNA of the CDR3: TGCGCCAGCAGCTTGGGCGGCAGGGTTAGGGGCGAGCAGTACTTC. Amino acid sequence: CASSLGGRVRGEQYF.

This clone is a singleton in its sample. This chain joins TRBV7-8 and TRBJ2-7; a weak D match, TRBD1 (5 bases). The germline gives CDR1 SGHVS, CDR2 FQNEAQ. The ends were cut back, 5 bases at V and 1 base at J, with 9 bases in the middle. The CDR3 contains 13 residues. The CDR3 DNA follows: TGTGCCAGCAGCACCGGACAATCCTACGAGCAGTACTTC. It encodes CASSTGQSYEQYF.

The genes are TRBV5-1 and TRBJ2-5; TRBD1 is a possible D gene (6 bases). The DNA matches TRBJ2-7 better at its end, which makes the J call doubtful. Germline CDR1 and CDR2: SGHRS and YFSETQ. This CDR3 contains 14 residues. DNA of the CDR3: TGCGCCAGCAGCTCGCCGGGACATAACTACGAGCAGTACTTC. Translating gives CASSSPGHNYEQYF.

The rearrangement links TRBV15 to TRBJ2-3, with 7 bases lining up with TRBD1. From germline, CDR1 is LNHNV and CDR2 YYDKDF (reference sequence). V trimming: 6 bases; J trimming: 4 bases; junction bases outside the gene matches: 7. CDR3 length equals 14 residues. In DNA, the CDR3 is TGTGCCACCAGGATCGGGACAGTGGCAGATACGCAGTATTTT. Protein: CATRIGTVADTQYF.

The genes are TRBV10-3 and TRBJ1-4; no reliable D call. The germline CDR1 and CDR2 sequences are ENHRY and SYGVKD. The V end lost 6 bases, the J end lost 8 bases, and 16 bases lay between the germline ends. The CDR3 is 14 amino acids. CDR3: CAIRGSHPGEKLFF. DNA for the CDR3: TGTGCCATCAGAGGGTCCCACCCGGGAGAAAAACTGTTTTTT.

V is TRBV5-4 and J is TRBJ1-1; TRBD1 matches 7 bases. V gave up 1 base and J gave up 5 bases; unmatched junction bases: 11. The CDR3 contains 16 residues. CDR1 SGHNT and CDR2 YYREEE come from the germline V gene (reference sequence). CDR3 DNA: TGTGCCAGCAGCTTGAGTGGCGACAGGGTACGGACTGAAGCTTTCTTT. It translates to CASSLSGDRVRTEAFF.

This rearrangement joins TRBV19 to TRBJ1-1; D unresolved. The CDR3 consists of 12 residues. Deletions cut 6 bases from V and 0 bases from J, with 5 bases between. Germline CDR1 and CDR2: LNHDA and SQIVND (reference sequence). The CDR3 nucleotides are TGTGCCAGTAGACAAGTGAACACTGAAGCTTTCTTT. Protein product: CASRQVNTEAFF.

The CDR3 nucleotides read TGCAGCGTTGGGTGGACTAGCGGGAGCCACGTCACAGATACGCAGTATTTT. Amino acids: CSVGWTSGSHVTDTQYF. The chain employs TRBV29-1 and TRBJ2-3, with 13 bases that match TRBD2. Germline CDR1 SQVTM, CDR2 ANQGSEA. With 4 bases clipped from V and 2 bases from J, the junction kept 9 bases outside the gene matches. CDR3 length: 17 amino acids.

The J gene is TRBJ1-5, the V gene TRBV7-2; 7 bases agree with TRBD1. After removal of 4 bases from V and 2 bases from J, the junction contained 8 bases not matched to a gene. CDR3 length: 16 amino acids. The germline V gene encodes CDR1 SGHTA and CDR2 FQGNSA. The CDR3 loop reads CASSSIRGTGNQPQHF. The CDR3 DNA is TGTGCCAGCAGCTCGATCAGAGGGACAGGCAATCAGCCCCAGCATTTT.

The genes are TRBV28 and TRBJ1-1, with D hard to call. CDR3 length: 13 residues. Germline values: CDR1 MDHEN, CDR2 SYDVKM. V lost 5 bases and J 3 bases, leaving 10 bases between the germline ends. This CDR3 reads CASSPPGDTEAFF. CDR3 sequence (DNA): TGTGCCAGCAGTCCTCCCGGGGACACTGAAGCTTTCTTT.

The rearrangement uses TRBV5-1 and TRBJ1-6; D gene unclear. Between the trimmed V and J ends, which lost 1 base and 10 bases, there was a span of 15 bases. The germline V gene has CDR1 SGHRS and CDR2 YFSETQ. This CDR3 region has 15 residues. CDR3 DNA: TGCGCCAGCAGCTTGTCCGGGGATCAGAGATCACCCCTCCACTTT. Translating gives CASSLSGDQRSPLHF.

Only one count was recorded for this clone. The chain combines TRBV5-5 with TRBJ1-1; no definite D call. The CDR3 contains 15 residues. The germline V gene encodes CDR1 SGHKS and CDR2 YYEKEE (reference sequence). Trimming left V 0 bases short and J 3 bases short, with 12 bases between. Here the CDR3 DNA reads TGTGCCAGCAGCTTGGTAGTACAGTCAGACACTGAAGCTTTCTTT. This translates into CASSLVVQSDTEAFF.

For this clone: Germline is not matched at one junction end, which may reflect a read error. The chain combines TRBV9 with TRBJ2-1, with 7 bases lining up with TRBD2. The CDR3 runs to 17 residues. From germline, CDR1 is SGDLS and CDR2 YYNGEE. The CDR3 loop is CASSGRLAATNEDEQLF. The CDR3 region has the DNA TGTGCCAGCAGCGGGAGACTAGCAGCCACCAACGAGGATGAGCAGCTCTTC.

This clone was observed a few times. The chain joins TRBV13 to TRBJ2-3, with 9 bases identical to TRBD2. Trimming at V came to 7 bases and at J to 0 bases, leaving 8 bases not matched to a gene. CDR3 length: 16 residues. CDR1 PRHDT and CDR2 FYEKMQ come from the germline V gene (reference sequence). CDR3 loop: CASTIRGTSSTDTQYF. In DNA form, the CDR3 reads TGTGCCAGCACCATCAGGGGGACTAGCAGCACAGATACGCAGTATTTT.

The V call is TRBV5-1, the J call TRBJ2-1, with 7 positions matching TRBD2. The CDR3 has 16 residues. V was clipped by 4 bases and J by 1 base; unmatched bases: 8. The germline V gene has CDR1 SGHRS and CDR2 YFSETQ. CDR3 sequence: CASSAGTTPSYNEQFF. In nucleotides, the CDR3 is TGCGCCAGCAGCGCAGGGACTACTCCTTCCTACAATGAGCAGTTCTTC. Filled out from reference TRBV5-1 and TRBJ2-1, the complete variable domain reads KAGVTQTPRYLIKTRGQQVTLSCSPISGHRSVSWYQQTPGQGLQFLFEYFSETQRNKGNFPGRFSGRQFSNSRSEMNVSTLELGDSALYLCASSAGTTPSYNEQFFGPGTRLTVL.

The V call is TRBV7-2, the J call TRBJ2-1, with a weak D call TRBD1 (6 bases). Trimming removed 1 base at V and 9 bases at J, with 10 bases between. The CDR3 extends over 13 amino acids. The germline gives CDR1 SGHTA, CDR2 FQGNSA. CDR3 nucleotides: TGTGCCAGCAGCTTAGAAGTAGGGGGTGAGCAGTTCTTC. This translates into CASSLEVGGEQFF.

The CDR3 region has the DNA TGTGCCAGCAGCTTAGGGAGAGAATCACCCCTCCACTTT. Protein: CASSLGRESPLHF. The chain links TRBV7-8 to TRBJ1-6, with D unclear. Between the trimmed V and J ends, which lost 1 base and 10 bases, there was a span of 8 bases. Germline CDR1 is SGHVS and CDR2 is FQNEAQ. This CDR3 has 13 residues.

This clone turned up a few times. The rearrangement joins TRBV9 to TRBJ1-2; D is unclear. The germline V and J ends were trimmed by 3 bases and 3 bases, with 15 bases remaining between them. CDR3 size: 15 residues. The germline CDR1 and CDR2 sequences are SGDLS and YYNGEE. Here the CDR3 DNA reads TGTGCCAGCAGCGCCCCTCGTGGGCAAGACTATGGCTACACCTTC. Residues: CASSAPRGQDYGYTF. The full variable domain, completed using reference TRBV9 and TRBJ1-2, is DSGVTQTPKHLITATGQRVTLRCSPRSGDLSVYWYQQSLDQGLQFLIQYYNGEERAKGNILERFSAQQFPDLHSELNLSSLELGDSALYFCASSAPRGQDYGYTFGSGTRLTVV.